This T cell receptor (beta chain) was recorded in a study of beta chain features in type 1 diabetes. Details on this clone: Antigen specificity is unknown.

Sorted cells reached over 95% purity in every population. Points from the study as a whole: Within patients, naive, central memory and Treg TCRB repertoires seemed more similar than within healthy donors. Sequencing from cDNA could over-represent high-TCR-expressing cells. There was a moderate but significant shortening of TCRB CDR3s in all four CD4+ subsets of Type 1 diabetes patients.

Of the isolated RNA, all was reverse transcribed, and so the sequenced material was expressed TCRB transcripts. This table comes from immunoSEQ multiplex PCR, and its TCRdb copy is limited to in-frame clones, with some not included. The table includes roughly 50,000 clones, roughly 40% detected once. Sequences were obtained from Tregs from blood. The sequence derives from a man under 40 with type 1 diabetes.

As DNA, the CDR3 is TGCGCCAGCAGCTTGGTTACTAGCGGGAACTATGAGCAGTTCTTC. It specifies CASSLVTSGNYEQFF. The gene calls are TRBV5-1 and TRBJ2-1; 10 bases are shared with TRBD2. J lost 8 bases, V lost 0 bases, and 5 bases had no gene match. There are 15 residues in the CDR3. Germline lookup yields CDR1 SGHRS and CDR2 YFSETQ.